Listed here are 13 T cell receptor beta chains from one sample, sequenced in a study of shared clonotypes between healthy human individuals. Sequencing was performed with immunoSEQ multiplex PCR; in TCRdb, only in-frame clones are kept and a portion is missing. The sample includes over 850,000 clones, 75% to 80% of them seen just once. The sample taken for sequencing was memory CD4+ T cells from PBMCs. The subset denotes: CD45RA-negative fraction. The origin of the receptors is a man aged 18 to 35 in good health. Some clones in this sample may be carry-over from other donors' samples.

The chain joins TRBV11-3 to TRBJ2-1; TRBD1 matches at 9 bases. Germline V lookup: CDR1 SGHNT, CDR2 YENEEA. The CDR3 totals 15 residues. With V trimmed by 1 base and J by 7 bases, 5 bases remained unmatched. The CDR3 is CASSLAGTGYNEQFF. DNA for the CDR3: TGTGCCAGCAGCTTAGCAGGGACAGGGTATAATGAGCAGTTCTTC. The complete variable domain, with remaining parts taken from reference TRBV11-3 and TRBJ2-1, reads EAGVVQSPRYKIIEKKQPVAFWCNPISGHNTLYWYLQNLGQGPELLIRYENEEAVDDSQLPKDRFSAERLKGVDSTLKIQPAELGDSAVYLCASSLAGTGYNEQFFGPGTRLTVL.

The gene calls are TRBV11-2 and TRBJ2-7, with TRBD1 matching 10 bases. Germline CDR1 reads SGHAT; CDR2 reads FQNNGV. This CDR3 comprises 18 residues. V shed 7 bases and J 2 bases; nucleotides not matched to a gene: 17. The CDR3 DNA reads as TGTGCCAGCAACACTGTCCCGGGACAGGGGTGGGGACCCTACGAGCAGTACTTC. As protein: CASNTVPGQGWGPYEQYF.

J is TRBJ2-1 and V is TRBV18; tentatively, D is TRBD1 or TRBD2 (6 bases each). Trimming cost V 6 bases and J 6 bases, with 18 bases left between them. This CDR3 region has 15 residues. Germline CDR1 KGHSH, CDR2 LQKENI. The CDR3: CASSLGAGSGNEQFF. The CDR3 nucleotides read TGTGCCAGCTCCCTGGGGGCGGGATCTGGCAATGAGCAGTTCTTC.

The V call is TRBV15, the J call TRBJ2-1; 8 positions match TRBD2. J gave up 11 bases and V 7 bases, and 7 bases lay outside the gene matches. This CDR3 spans 12 amino acids. Per the germline V gene, CDR1 is LNHNV and CDR2 is YYDKDF (reference sequence). This CDR3 is CATNPGLGKQFF. DNA for the CDR3: TGTGCCACCAACCCGGGACTAGGAAAGCAGTTCTTC.

The J gene is TRBJ2-1, the V gene TRBV5-1; unclear D gene. Germline V lookup: CDR1 SGHRS, CDR2 YFSETQ. V gave up 5 bases and J gave up 5 bases, with 11 bases separating them. This CDR3 region has 13 residues. The CDR3 DNA reads TGCGCCAGCAGTAAAAACTCGGACAATGAGCAGTTCTTC. Translation gives CASSKNSDNEQFF.

The chain carries TRBV5-1 and TRBJ2-1; D perhaps matches TRBD1 (6 bases). This CDR3 is 15 amino acids long. V lost 4 bases, J lost 2 bases, and 13 bases lay in between. Germline CDR1 and CDR2: SGHRS and YFSETQ. The CDR3 DNA reads TGCGCCAGCAGCGTACAGGGAAGGGCCTACAATGAGCAGTTCTTC. Protein product: CASSVQGRAYNEQFF.

The CDR3 bases are TGTGCCAGTAGCCCCGGGACAGGAACAGATACGCAGTATTTT. Translation: CASSPGTGTDTQYF. The chain employs TRBV19 and TRBJ2-3; 8 nucleotides align to TRBD1. Germline values: CDR1 LNHDA, CDR2 SQIVND (reference sequence). V trimming: 6 bases; J trimming: 3 bases; junction bases outside the gene matches: 5. This CDR3 has 14 residues.

The CDR3 here is CASSRRTGDTEAFF. CDR3 sequence (DNA): TGTGCCAGCTCACGCCGGACAGGGGACACTGAAGCTTTCTTT. The chain links TRBV18 to TRBJ1-1; 9 nucleotides align to TRBD1. With V trimmed by 4 bases and J by 3 bases, 3 bases remained unmatched. The CDR3 runs to 14 residues. CDR1 and CDR2 (germline): KGHSH, LQKENI.

This clone has a handful of counts. The V call is TRBV4-2, the J call TRBJ2-3; no firm D call. V lost 3 bases to trimming and J lost 6 bases, with 13 bases between them. The germline CDR1 and CDR2 sequences are LGHNA and YNFKEQ. The CDR3 consists of 14 residues. CDR3 loop: CASSQISPPDTQYF. The CDR3 nucleotides read TGTGCCAGCAGCCAGATTTCCCCTCCTGATACGCAGTATTTT.

The table lists this clone with a count of one. The gene calls are TRBV4-1 and TRBJ2-5; D ambiguous. CDR3 length: 11 residues. The germline gives CDR1 MGHRA, CDR2 YSYEKL. Between the trimmed V and J ends, which lost 1 base and 12 bases, there was a span of 9 bases. The CDR3 reads CASSQGRIKYF. In DNA, the CDR3 is TGCGCCAGCAGCCAAGGACGGATTAAGTACTTC.

On this clone itself: A clone one base away is much larger, so this may be a read error. The CDR3 loop reads CASSRQETQYF. The CDR3 nucleotides read TGTGCCAGCAGCCGCCAAGAGACCCAGTACTTC. V usage is TRBV11-2 and J usage is TRBJ2-5; D uncertain. This CDR3 contains 11 residues. Germline assignment: CDR1 SGHAT and CDR2 FQNNGV. The V end was cut by 5 bases, the J end by 1 base, with 2 bases between.

The rearrangement links TRBV5-4 to TRBJ2-7; perhaps TRBD1 as D (6 bases). The CDR3 is 13 amino acids. Trimming removed 4 bases at V and 3 bases at J, with 11 bases between. The germline V gene has CDR1 SGHNT and CDR2 YYREEE (reference sequence). The CDR3 spells CASSRDRIYEQYF. CDR3 coding DNA: TGTGCCAGCAGCCGCGACAGGATCTACGAGCAGTACTTC.

Worth noting for this clone: This same CDR3 is encoded by further DNA sequences in the sample. CDR3 DNA sequence: TGCAGTGCTAGAGCGAACTATGGCTACACCTTC. Translation gives CSARANYGYTF. The chain carries TRBV20-1 and TRBJ1-2; unclear D gene. The CDR3 sequence is 11 residues long. Trimming removed 1 base at V and 2 bases at J, with 2 bases between. Germline V lookup: CDR1 DFQATT, CDR2 SNEGSKA (reference sequence).